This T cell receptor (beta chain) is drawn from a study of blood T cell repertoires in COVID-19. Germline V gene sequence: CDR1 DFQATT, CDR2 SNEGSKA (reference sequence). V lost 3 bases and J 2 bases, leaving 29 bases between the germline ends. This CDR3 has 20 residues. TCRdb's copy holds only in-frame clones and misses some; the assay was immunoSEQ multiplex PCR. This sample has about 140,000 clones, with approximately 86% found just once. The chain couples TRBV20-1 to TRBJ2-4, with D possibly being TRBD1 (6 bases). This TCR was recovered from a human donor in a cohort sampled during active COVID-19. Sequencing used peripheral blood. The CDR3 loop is CSASIPILSQGSRSKNIQYF. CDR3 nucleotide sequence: TGCAGTGCTAGTATTCCCATCCTTTCACAGGGCTCGCGGTCCAAAAACATTCAGTACTTC.